Included here is one T cell receptor (beta chain) sequence, with context. The repertoire was sequenced with immunoSEQ multiplex PCR; TCRdb's copy has only in-frame clones and lacks some. The sample comprises approximately 180,000 clones, around 89% of which are singletons, and 3.5% to 4.5% rests with the top ten. CDR1 is SGHTA and CDR2 is FQGNSA in the germline V gene. Trimming removed 0 bases from V and 8 bases from J; junction bases left unmatched: 7. This CDR3 is 16 amino acids long. The data belong to a study of blood T cell repertoires in COVID-19. The chain combines TRBV7-2 with TRBJ2-1, with 10 positions matching TRBD1. Input material: peripheral blood. The source is a human donor in a cohort sampled during active COVID-19. The CDR3 DNA is TGTGCCAGCAGCTTAGCTGCGGGACAGGGGTTGTATGAGCAGTTCTTC. This sequence encodes CASSLAAGQGLYEQFF.